Each of the 15 T cell receptor beta chains below was sequenced from the same sample in a study of cytomegalovirus exposure and HLA in healthy donors. Amplification used 60 Vbeta primers and 13 Jbeta primers. Produced via immunoSEQ multiplex PCR; TCRdb's table is partial and in-frame only. The sample records roughly 100,000 clones, about 13% being singletons. The sequencing input was PBMCs. The receptors shown here come from a man aged 40-49 years in good health and CMV-seropositive.

CDR3 amino acids: CASTSDRFNQPQHF. CDR3 in DNA: TGCGCCAGCACCAGCGACAGGTTCAATCAGCCCCAGCATTTT. The chain has TRBV10-2 and TRBJ1-5; possible D gene TRBD1, 6 bases. The CDR3 sequence is 14 residues long. The germline V gene has CDR1 WSHSY and CDR2 SAAADI. V was cut by 7 bases and J by 3 bases, with 13 bases left in between.

The rearrangement joins TRBV20-1 to TRBJ2-1; D gene uncertain. The length of the CDR3 is 11 residues. With 7 bases removed from V and 6 bases from J, the gap between germline ends came to 10 bases. Germline assignment: CDR1 DFQATT and CDR2 SNEGSKA (reference sequence). In DNA form, the CDR3 reads TGCAGTGTTTCGTCCGTCAATGAGCAGTTCTTC. Translated, it gives CSVSSVNEQFF.

This clone was seen a handful of times. The chain joins TRBV4-2 to TRBJ1-4; possible D gene TRBD1, 5 bases. The length of the CDR3 is 15 residues. The V end was cut by 0 bases, the J end by 8 bases, with 13 bases between. Germline values: CDR1 LGHNA, CDR2 YNFKEQ. The CDR3 DNA follows: TGTGCCAGCAGCCAAGAATCGCGGGACGGGGAAAAACTGTTTTTT. Translated: CASSQESRDGEKLFF.

This clone came up a few times. The sample holds other DNA sequences that translate to the same CDR3. The V and J genes are TRBV5-1 and TRBJ2-5; D call uncertain. V was shortened by 0 bases and J by 5 bases, with 5 bases between the two germline ends. Germline V gene sequence: CDR1 SGHRS, CDR2 YFSETQ. The CDR3 sequence is 12 residues long. This CDR3 is CASSLAGETQYF. The CDR3 region has the DNA TGCGCCAGCAGCTTGGCCGGGGAGACCCAGTACTTC.

This clone was recorded a few times. The rearrangement links TRBV5-1 to TRBJ1-2, with 8 bases lining up with TRBD1. Germline V lookup: CDR1 SGHRS, CDR2 YFSETQ. The V and J ends lost 0 bases and 3 bases, in that order; junction bases with no gene match: 4. This CDR3 is 15 amino acids long. Written as DNA, the CDR3 is TGCGCCAGCAGCTTGGGGGCAGGGGGCGACTATGGCTACACCTTC. Translation gives CASSLGAGGDYGYTF.

The chain joins TRBV6-1 to TRBJ1-2; TRBD1 matches 9 bases. CDR3 size: 14 residues. CDR1 and CDR2 (germline): MNHNS, SASEGT. V lost 6 bases to trimming and J lost 4 bases; unmatched junction nucleotides: 6. In nucleotides, the CDR3 is TGTGCCAGCAGCGACAGGGGGGCCTTCTATGGCTACACCTTC. Its translation is CASSDRGAFYGYTF.

The J gene is TRBJ2-3, the V gene TRBV28, with TRBD2 identical over 9 bases. In germline, CDR1 is MDHEN, CDR2 SYDVKM. There are 15 residues in the CDR3. Unmatched junction bases numbered 4, after V lost 4 bases and J lost 2 bases. CDR3 nucleotide sequence: TGTGCCAGCAGTTCCCCTAGCGGGGTCACAGATACGCAGTATTTT. Its translation is CASSSPSGVTDTQYF.

The V call is TRBV19, the J call TRBJ1-5; D perhaps matches TRBD1 (5 bases). CDR1 is LNHDA, CDR2 SQIVND, per germline (reference sequence). The V end lost 1 base, the J end lost 5 bases, and 15 bases lay between the germline ends. The CDR3 consists of 16 residues. The CDR3 loop is CASSIVYQGNYQPQHF. The CDR3 DNA reads TGTGCCAGTAGTATAGTATACCAGGGAAATTATCAGCCCCAGCATTTT.

About this clone: The junction differs from germline at one of its ends, possibly a read error. The chain carries TRBV6-5 and TRBJ1-2; D uncertain. The CDR3 length is 14 residues. CDR1 and CDR2 from the germline V gene are MNHEY and SVGAGI. In DNA form, the CDR3 reads TGTGCCAGCAGTTACACGGCAGGCCGTGACGGCTACCCCTTC. It codes for CASSYTAGRDGYPF.

The chain links TRBV5-4 to TRBJ2-1; 10 nucleotides align to TRBD2. In germline, CDR1 is SGHNT, CDR2 YYREEE (reference sequence). V lost 1 base and J lost 8; bases outside the gene matches: 3. This CDR3 region has 14 residues. As DNA, the CDR3 is TGTGCCAGCAGCTTGACTAGCGGGATCGATGAGCAGTTCTTC. Amino acid sequence: CASSLTSGIDEQFF.

The chain recombines TRBV27 with TRBJ2-3, with 7 bases identical to TRBD1. Losses at the gene ends were 5 bases for V and 2 bases for J; bases not matched to a gene: 10. CDR1 and CDR2 from the germline V gene are MNHEY and SMNVEV (reference sequence). The CDR3 loop spans 16 amino acids. CDR3 sequence (DNA): TGTGCCAGCAGTACAAGACAGGGCTTTTACACAGATACGCAGTATTTT. As protein: CASSTRQGFYTDTQYF.

This clone was seen only a few times. The chain couples TRBV4-2 to TRBJ2-7; D unclear. V dropped 0 bases and J dropped 0 bases, with 9 bases sitting between them. There are 15 residues in the CDR3. From germline, CDR1 is LGHNA and CDR2 YNFKEQ. The chain's CDR3 is CASSQERTASYEQYF. The CDR3 DNA follows: TGTGCCAGCAGCCAAGAGAGAACAGCCTCCTACGAGCAGTACTTC.

This clone was counted between two and nine times. The chain employs TRBV6-4 and TRBJ1-1; 7 bases are a match to TRBD1. V trimming: 3 bases; J trimming: 2 bases; junction bases outside the gene matches: 3. Germline V gene lookup returns CDR1 MRHNA and CDR2 SNTAGT. The CDR3 consists of 14 residues. The CDR3 DNA reads TGTGCCAGCAGTGAGGCAGGGGGTAACACTGAAGCTTTCTTT. Translated: CASSEAGGNTEAFF.

This clone was seen a few times. The chain uses TRBV19 and TRBJ1-2; D gene unclear. The CDR3 covers 12 residues. Germline CDR1 and CDR2: LNHDA and SQIVND (reference sequence). With 4 bases removed from V and 2 bases from J, the gap between germline ends came to 5 bases. Here the CDR3 reads CASSKQNYGYTF. DNA for the CDR3: TGTGCCAGTAGTAAACAGAACTATGGCTACACCTTC.

This chain joins TRBV7-9 and TRBJ2-3; 9 positions match TRBD1. The CDR3 is made up of 13 amino acids. V shed 5 bases and J 5 bases; nucleotides not matched to a gene: 2. Germline-derived CDR1 and CDR2 are SEHNR and FQNEAQ (reference sequence). The CDR3 region has the DNA TGTGCCAGCAGCCAGGACAGGGGAGATACGCAGTATTTT. This sequence encodes CASSQDRGDTQYF.